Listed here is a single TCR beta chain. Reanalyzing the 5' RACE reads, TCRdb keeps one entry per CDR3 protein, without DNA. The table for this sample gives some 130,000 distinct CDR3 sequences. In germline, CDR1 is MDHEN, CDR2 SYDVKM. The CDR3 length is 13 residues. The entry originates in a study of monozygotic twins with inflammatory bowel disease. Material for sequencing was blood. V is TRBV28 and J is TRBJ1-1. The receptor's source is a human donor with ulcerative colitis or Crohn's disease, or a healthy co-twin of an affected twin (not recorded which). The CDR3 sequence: CASSLLQRYEAFF.